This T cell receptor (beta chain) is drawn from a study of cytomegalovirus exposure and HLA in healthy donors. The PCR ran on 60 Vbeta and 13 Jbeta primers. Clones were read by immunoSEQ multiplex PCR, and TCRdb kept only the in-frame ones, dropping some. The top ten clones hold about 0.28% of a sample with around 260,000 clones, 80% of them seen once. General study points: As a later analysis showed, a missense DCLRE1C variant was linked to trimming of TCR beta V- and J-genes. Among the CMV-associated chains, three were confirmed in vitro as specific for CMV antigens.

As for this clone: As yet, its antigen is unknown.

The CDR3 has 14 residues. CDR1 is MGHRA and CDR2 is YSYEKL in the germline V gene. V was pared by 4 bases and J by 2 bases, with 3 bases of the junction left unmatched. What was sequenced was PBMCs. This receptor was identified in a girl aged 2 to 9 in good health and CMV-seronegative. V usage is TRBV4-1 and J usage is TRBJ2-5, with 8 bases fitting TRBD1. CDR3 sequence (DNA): TGCGCCAGCAGCCTGACAGGGGCGCAAGAGACCCAGTACTTC. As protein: CASSLTGAQETQYF.